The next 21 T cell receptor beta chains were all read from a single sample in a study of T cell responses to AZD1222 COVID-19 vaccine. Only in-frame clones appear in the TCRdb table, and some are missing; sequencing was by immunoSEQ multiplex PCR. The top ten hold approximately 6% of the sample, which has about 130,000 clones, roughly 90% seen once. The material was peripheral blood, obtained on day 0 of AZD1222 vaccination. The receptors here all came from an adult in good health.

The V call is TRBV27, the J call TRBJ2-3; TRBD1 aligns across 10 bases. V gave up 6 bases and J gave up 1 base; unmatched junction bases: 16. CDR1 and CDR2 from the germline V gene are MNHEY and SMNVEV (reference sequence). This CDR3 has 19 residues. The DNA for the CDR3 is TGTGCCAGCAGCCTGGGACAGGGGATTTCGGGTGGCCGCACAGATACGCAGTATTTT. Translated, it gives CASSLGQGISGGRTDTQYF.

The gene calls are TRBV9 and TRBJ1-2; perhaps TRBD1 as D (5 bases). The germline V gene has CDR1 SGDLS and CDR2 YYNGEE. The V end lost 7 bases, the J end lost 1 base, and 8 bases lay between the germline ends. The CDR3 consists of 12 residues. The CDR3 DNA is TGTGCCAGCGGGGACGGTAACTATGGCTACACCTTC. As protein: CASGDGNYGYTF.

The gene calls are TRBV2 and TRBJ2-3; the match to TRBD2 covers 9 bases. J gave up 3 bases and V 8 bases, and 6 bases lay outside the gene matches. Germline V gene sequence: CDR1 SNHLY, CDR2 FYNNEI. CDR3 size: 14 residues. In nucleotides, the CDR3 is TGTGCCAGCGGGCTAGCGGGAACTACAGATACGCAGTATTTT. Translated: CASGLAGTTDTQYF.

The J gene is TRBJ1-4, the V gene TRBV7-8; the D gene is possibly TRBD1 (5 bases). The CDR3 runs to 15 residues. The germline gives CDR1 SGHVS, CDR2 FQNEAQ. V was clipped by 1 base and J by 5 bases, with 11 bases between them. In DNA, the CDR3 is TGTGCCAGCAGCTTAGTAGGGACGGAAAATGAAAAACTGTTTTTT. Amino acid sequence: CASSLVGTENEKLFF.

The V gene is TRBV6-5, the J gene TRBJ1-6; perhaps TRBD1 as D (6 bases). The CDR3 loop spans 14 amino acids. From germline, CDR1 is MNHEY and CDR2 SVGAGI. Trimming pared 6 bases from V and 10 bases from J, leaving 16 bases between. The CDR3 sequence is CASSLTGPQSPLHF. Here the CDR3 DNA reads TGTGCCAGCAGCCTGACAGGACCCCAATCACCCCTCCACTTT.

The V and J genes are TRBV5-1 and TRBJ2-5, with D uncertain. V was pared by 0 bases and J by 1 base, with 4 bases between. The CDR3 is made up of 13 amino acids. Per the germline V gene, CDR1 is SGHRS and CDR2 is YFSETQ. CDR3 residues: CASSLGPQETQYF. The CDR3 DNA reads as TGCGCCAGCAGCTTGGGACCCCAAGAGACCCAGTACTTC.

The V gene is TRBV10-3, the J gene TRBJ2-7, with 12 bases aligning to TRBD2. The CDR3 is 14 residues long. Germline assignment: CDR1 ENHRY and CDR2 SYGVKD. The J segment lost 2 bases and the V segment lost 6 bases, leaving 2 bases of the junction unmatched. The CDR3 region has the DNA TGTGCCATCAGGACTAGCGGGGGAACCTACGAGCAGTACTTC. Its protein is CAIRTSGGTYEQYF.

The CDR3 DNA sequence: TGTGCCAGCAGTTACAAGGGACAGGGGCTTGAAAAACTGTTTTTT. This codes for CASSYKGQGLEKLFF. V gene TRBV6-5 combines with J gene TRBJ1-4, with TRBD1 identical over 10 bases. The CDR3 totals 15 residues. V was clipped by 2 bases and J by 7 bases; unmatched bases: 4. Germline assignment: CDR1 MNHEY and CDR2 SVGAGI.

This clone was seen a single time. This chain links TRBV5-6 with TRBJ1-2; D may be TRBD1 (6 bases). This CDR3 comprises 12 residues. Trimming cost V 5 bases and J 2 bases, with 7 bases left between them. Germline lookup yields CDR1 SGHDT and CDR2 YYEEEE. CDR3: CASSTGNYGYTF. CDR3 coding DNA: TGTGCCAGCAGTACAGGGAACTATGGCTACACCTTC.

CDR3 residues: CASTSLRYVLNTEAFF. CDR3 in DNA: TGTGCCAGCACCTCATTGAGGTACGTCTTGAACACTGAAGCTTTCTTT. This sequence joins TRBV7-2 and TRBJ1-1; D unresolved. The CDR3 is 16 residues long. Germline-derived CDR1 and CDR2 are SGHTA and FQGNSA. V was trimmed by 7 bases and J by 0 bases, leaving 18 bases between them.

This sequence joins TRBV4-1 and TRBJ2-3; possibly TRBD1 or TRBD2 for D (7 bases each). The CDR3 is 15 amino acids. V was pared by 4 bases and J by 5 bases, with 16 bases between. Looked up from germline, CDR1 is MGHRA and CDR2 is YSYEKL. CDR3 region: CASSLGQGGLDTQYF. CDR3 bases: TGCGCCAGCAGCCTCGGGCAGGGGGGGCTAGATACGCAGTATTTT.

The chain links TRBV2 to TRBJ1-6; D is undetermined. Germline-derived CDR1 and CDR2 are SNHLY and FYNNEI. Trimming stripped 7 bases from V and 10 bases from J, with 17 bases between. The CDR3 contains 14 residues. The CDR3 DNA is TGTGCCAGCACTGGATCCGGGAGTGGGTCACCCCTCCACTTT. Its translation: CASTGSGSGSPLHF. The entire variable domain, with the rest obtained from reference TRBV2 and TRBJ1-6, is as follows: EPEVTQTPSHQVTQMGQEVILRCVPISNHLYFYWYRQILGQKVEFLVSFYNNEISEKSEIFDDQFSVERPDGSNFTLKIRSTKLEDSAMYFCASTGSGSGSPLHFGNGTRLTVT.

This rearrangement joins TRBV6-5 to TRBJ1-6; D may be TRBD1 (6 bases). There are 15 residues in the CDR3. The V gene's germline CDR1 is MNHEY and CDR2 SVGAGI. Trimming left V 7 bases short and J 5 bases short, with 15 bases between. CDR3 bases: TGTGCCAGCACCAAAGGGGGGACCAATAATTCACCCCTCCACTTT. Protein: CASTKGGTNNSPLHF.

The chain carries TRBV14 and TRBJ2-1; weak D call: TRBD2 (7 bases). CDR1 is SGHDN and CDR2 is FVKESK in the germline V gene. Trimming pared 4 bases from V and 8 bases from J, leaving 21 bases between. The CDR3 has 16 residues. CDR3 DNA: TGTGCCAGCAGCCTTAGGGAGGGGGGGATTTGGGATGAGCAGTTCTTC. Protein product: CASSLREGGIWDEQFF.

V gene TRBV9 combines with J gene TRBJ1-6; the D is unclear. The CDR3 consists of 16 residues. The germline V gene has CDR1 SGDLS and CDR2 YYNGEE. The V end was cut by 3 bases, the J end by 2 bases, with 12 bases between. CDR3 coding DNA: TGTGCCAGCAGCGGAGGCCGCGGCCCCTATAATTCACCCCTCCACTTT. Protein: CASSGGRGPYNSPLHF.

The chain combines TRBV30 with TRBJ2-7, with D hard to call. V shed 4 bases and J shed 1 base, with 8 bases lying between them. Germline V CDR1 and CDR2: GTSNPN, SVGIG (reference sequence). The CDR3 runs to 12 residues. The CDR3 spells CAWKDDSYEQYF. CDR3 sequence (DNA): TGTGCCTGGAAAGACGATTCCTACGAGCAGTACTTC.

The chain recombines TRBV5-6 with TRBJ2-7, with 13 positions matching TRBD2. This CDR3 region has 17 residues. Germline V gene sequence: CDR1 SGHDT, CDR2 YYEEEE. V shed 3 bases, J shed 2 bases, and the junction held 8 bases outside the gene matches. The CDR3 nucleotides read TGTGCCAGCAGCTCCAAACCGGGACTAGCGGGGACCTACGAGCAGTACTTC. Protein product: CASSSKPGLAGTYEQYF.

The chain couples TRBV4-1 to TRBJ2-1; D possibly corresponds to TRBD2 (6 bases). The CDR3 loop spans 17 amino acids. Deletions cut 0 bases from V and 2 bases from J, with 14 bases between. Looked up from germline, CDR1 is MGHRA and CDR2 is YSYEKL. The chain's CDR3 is CASSQDPPGVAYNEQFF. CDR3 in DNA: TGCGCCAGCAGCCAAGATCCCCCGGGGGTCGCCTACAATGAGCAGTTCTTC.

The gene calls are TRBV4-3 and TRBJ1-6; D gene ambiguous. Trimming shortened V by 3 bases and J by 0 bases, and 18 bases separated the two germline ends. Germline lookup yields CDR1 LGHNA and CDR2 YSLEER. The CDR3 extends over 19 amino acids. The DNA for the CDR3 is TGCGCCAGCAGCCACTATGCTTCCGGAGGAAACTCCTATAATTCACCCCTCCACTTT. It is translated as CASSHYASGGNSYNSPLHF.

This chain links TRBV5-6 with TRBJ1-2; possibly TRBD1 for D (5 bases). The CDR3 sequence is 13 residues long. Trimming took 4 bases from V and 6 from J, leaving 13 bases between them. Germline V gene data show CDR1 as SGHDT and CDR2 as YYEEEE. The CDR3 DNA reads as TGTGCCAGCAGCCCCCAGGGCCTCCATGGCTACACCTTC. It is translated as CASSPQGLHGYTF.

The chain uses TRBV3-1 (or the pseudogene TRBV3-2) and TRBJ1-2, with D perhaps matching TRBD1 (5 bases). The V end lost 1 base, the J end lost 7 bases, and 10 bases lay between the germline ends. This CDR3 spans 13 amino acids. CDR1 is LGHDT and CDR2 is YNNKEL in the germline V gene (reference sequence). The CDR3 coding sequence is TGTGCCAGCAGCCAAGGGGGAAGGGGTGGCTACACCTTC. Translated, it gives CASSQGGRGGYTF.